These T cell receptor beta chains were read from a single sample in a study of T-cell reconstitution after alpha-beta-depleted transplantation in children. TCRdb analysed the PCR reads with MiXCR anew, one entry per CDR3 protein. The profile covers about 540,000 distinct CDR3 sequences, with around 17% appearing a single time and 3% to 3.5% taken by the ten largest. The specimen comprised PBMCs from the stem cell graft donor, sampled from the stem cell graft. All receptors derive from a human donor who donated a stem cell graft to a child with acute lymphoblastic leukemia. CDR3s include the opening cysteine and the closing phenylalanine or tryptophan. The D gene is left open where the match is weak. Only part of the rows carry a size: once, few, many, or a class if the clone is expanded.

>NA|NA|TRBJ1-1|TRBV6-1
TGTGCCAGCAGTGAAGGGTTCCTAAGGGCTGAAGCTTTCTTT
CASSEGFLRAEAFF
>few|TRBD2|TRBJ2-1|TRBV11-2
TGTGCCAGCCGGATTAGCGGGAGAGGTGAGCAGTTCTTC
CASRISGRGEQFF
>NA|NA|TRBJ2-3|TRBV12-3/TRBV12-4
TGTGCCAGCGGAGGGGCGACGAGCACAGATACGCAGTATTTT
CASGGATSTDTQYF
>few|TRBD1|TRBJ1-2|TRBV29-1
TGCAGCGCACCTGGTGAACAGGGGGCTCATGGCTACACCTTC
CSAPGEQGAHGYTF
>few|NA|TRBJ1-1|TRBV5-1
TGCGCCAGCAGCCCTCCGCAGCCGATGAACACTGAAGCTTTCTTT
CASSPPQPMNTEAFF
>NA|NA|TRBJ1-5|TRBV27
TGTGCCAGCAGTCCCTACCCTGGTCAGCCCCAGCATTTT
CASSPYPGQPQHF
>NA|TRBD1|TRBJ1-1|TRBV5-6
TGTGCCAGCAGGTTCCGGGACAGGGGTTTTGAAGCTTTCTTT
CASRFRDRGFEAFF
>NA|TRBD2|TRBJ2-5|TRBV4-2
TGTGCCAGCAGCCAAGGGCGCGCTAGCGGGAGAGGTGGGGAGACCCAGTACTTC
CASSQGRASGRGGETQYF
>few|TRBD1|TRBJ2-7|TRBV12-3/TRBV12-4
TGTGCCAGCAGTTTAGCACAGGGGGTAGTCTACGAGCAGTACTTC
CASSLAQGVVYEQYF
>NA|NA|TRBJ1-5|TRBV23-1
TGCGCCAGCAGTCCCGGACAGACGCTTTATAGCAATCAGCCCCAGCATTTT
CASSPGQTLYSNQPQHF
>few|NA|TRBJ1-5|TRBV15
TGTGCCACCAGAAGGGATAGCAATCAGCCCCAGCATTTT
CATRRDSNQPQHF
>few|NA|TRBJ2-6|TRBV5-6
TGTGCCAGCAGCCCGGACAGAAACTCTGGGGCCAACGTCCTGACTTTC
CASSPDRNSGANVLTF
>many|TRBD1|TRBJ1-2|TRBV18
TGTGCCAGCTCACCCGGGACAGGGGCAACCGGTGGCTACACCTTC
CASSPGTGATGGYTF
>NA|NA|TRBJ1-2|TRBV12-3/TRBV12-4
TGTGCCAGCAGTTTTCGGGCTTCGGCTCACTATGGCTACACCTTC
CASSFRASAHYGYTF
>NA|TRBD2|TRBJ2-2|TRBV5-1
TGCGCCAGCAGCTCCCGCCTAGCGGGACGTACGTCCGGGGAGCTGTTTTTT
CASSSRLAGRTSGELFF
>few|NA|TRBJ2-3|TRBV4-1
TGCGCCAGCAGCCAAATGAGGACCGATACGCAGTATTTT
CASSQMRTDTQYF
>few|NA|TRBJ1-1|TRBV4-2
TGTGCCAGCAGCCCCCCCGCGGGGGTAGGCGCTTTCTTT
CASSPPAGVGAFF
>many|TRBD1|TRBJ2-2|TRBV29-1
TGCAGCGCGAACAGGGGGAGGGGGGAGCTGTTTTTT
CSANRGRGELFF
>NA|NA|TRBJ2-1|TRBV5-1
TGCGCCAGCAGTCCATTAGTGTTCAATGAGCAGTTCTTC
CASSPLVFNEQFF
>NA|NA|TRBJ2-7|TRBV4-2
TGTGCCAGCAGCCAAGATAACCGCGAGATCTCCTACGAGCAGTACTTC
CASSQDNREISYEQYF
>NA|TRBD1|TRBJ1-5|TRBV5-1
TGCGCCAGCAGCTTGGCGACAGGGGGCGGTCAGCCCCAGCATTTT
CASSLATGGGQPQHF
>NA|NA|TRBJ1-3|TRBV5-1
TGCGCCAGCAGCTTGGATGCCTCGGGCAGGTCTGGAAACACCATATATTTT
CASSLDASGRSGNTIYF
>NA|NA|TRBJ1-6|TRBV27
TGTGCCAGCAGTTTAGAAGGGGAAGGGAATTCACCCCTCCACTTT
CASSLEGEGNSPLHF
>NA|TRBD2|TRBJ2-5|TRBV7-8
TGTGCCAGCAGCTTCCGACTAGCGGGAGTCGGAGAGACCCAGTACTTC
CASSFRLAGVGETQYF
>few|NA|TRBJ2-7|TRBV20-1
TGCAGTGCTAGAGGCCCTTTCTACGAGCAGTACTTC
CSARGPFYEQYF
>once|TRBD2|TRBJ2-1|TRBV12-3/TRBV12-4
TGTGCCAGCAAGGCGGGAGGCTCCTACAATGAGCAGTTCTTC
CASKAGGSYNEQFF
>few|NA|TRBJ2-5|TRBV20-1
TGCAGTGCTAGACTCCAGGGTGTGGAGACCCAGTACTTC
CSARLQGVETQYF
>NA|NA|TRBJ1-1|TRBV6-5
TGTGCCAGCAGTTTAAGCCTAAGTAACACTGAAGCTTTCTTT
CASSLSLSNTEAFF
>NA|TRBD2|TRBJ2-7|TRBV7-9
TGTGCCAGCAGCTTACTAGCGGGCAACCCCGAGCAGTACTTC
CASSLLAGNPEQYF
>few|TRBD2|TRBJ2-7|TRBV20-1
TGCAGTGCCGAGGGGACTAGCGACGAGCAGTACTTC
CSAEGTSDEQYF
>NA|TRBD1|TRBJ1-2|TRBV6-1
TGTGCCAGCAGTGGACAGGGCCGGTATGGCTACACCTTC
CASSGQGRYGYTF
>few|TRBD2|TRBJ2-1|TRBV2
TGTGCCGGCAAGACTAGCGGGGGATCCTACAATGAGCAGTTCTTC
CAGKTSGGSYNEQFF
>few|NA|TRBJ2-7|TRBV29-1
TGCAGCGTTAAACCGAACTACGAGCAGTACTTC
CSVKPNYEQYF
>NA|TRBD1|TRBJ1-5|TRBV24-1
TGTGCCACCAGTGATCCTTCCAGGGGGCGTTGGGATCAGCCCCAGCATTTT
CATSDPSRGRWDQPQHF
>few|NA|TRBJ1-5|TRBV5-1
TGCGCCAGCAGGAAAGACATAGGTCAGCATCAGCCCCAGCATTTT
CASRKDIGQHQPQHF
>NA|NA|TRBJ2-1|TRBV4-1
TGCGCCAGCAGCCTACCTGACGATGAGCAGTTCTTC
CASSLPDDEQFF
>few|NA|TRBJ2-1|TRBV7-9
TGTGCCAGCAGCGGCCTCAAAGGGCAAAGCTCCTACAATGAGCAGTTCTTC
CASSGLKGQSSYNEQFF